This TCR beta chain is from a study of T cells in Graves' hyperthyroidism and ophthalmopathy. This clonotype has ten or more counts. The CDR3 regions of TCR beta were amplified from RNA transcripts. A first-round RT-PCR of the TCR CDR3 used the HTBI primer set. A single record per CDR3 protein comes from TCRdb applying MiXCR to the multiplex PCR reads. Of roughly 99,000 distinct CDR3 sequences listed, 15% to 20% were seen once; the top ten hold about 44%. V was pared by 5 bases and J by 6 bases, with 11 bases between. Germline V gene lookup returns CDR1 MDHEN and CDR2 SYDVKM. This CDR3 is 12 amino acids long.

This sequence originates from a woman in her fifties or sixties with Graves' hyperthyroidism. The chain combines TRBV28 with TRBJ2-7; D might be TRBD1 (6 bases). Sequencing was carried out using blood. The DNA for the CDR3 is TGTGCCAGCAGTCCCCAGGGGTTCGAGCAGTACGTC. It encodes CASSPQGFEQYV.